One TCR beta chain is described in this entry. Generated by immunoSEQ multiplex PCR, the TCRdb table keeps only in-frame clones and is missing some. Of under 20,000 clones in the sample, 88% were seen once. This entry belongs to a study of blood T cell repertoires in COVID-19. The CDR3 has 16 amino acids. Germline values: CDR1 SGHAT, CDR2 FQDESV (reference sequence). V was trimmed by 2 bases and J by 3 bases, leaving 15 bases between them. Sequenced sample: peripheral blood. This TCR came from a human donor in a cohort sampled during active COVID-19. The chain joins TRBV11-1 to TRBJ2-3; tentative D call: TRBD1 (5 bases). The DNA of the CDR3 is TGTGCCAGCAGCTTATTCCAGGGAATCGGGACAGATACGCAGTATTTT. Residues: CASSLFQGIGTDTQYF. The variable domain in full, with the rest retrieved from reference TRBV11-1 and TRBJ2-3, is EAEVAQSPRYKITEKSQAVAFWCDPISGHATLYWYRQILGQGPELLVQFQDESVVDDSQLPKDRFSAERLKGVDSTLKIQPAELGDSAMYLCASSLFQGIGTDTQYFGPGTRLTVL.